A single sample is the source of the 20 T cell receptor beta chains below, sequenced in a study of OX40 agonist ivuxolimab in advanced cancers. Clones were read by immunoSEQ multiplex PCR, and TCRdb kept only the in-frame ones, dropping some. The sample lists tens of thousands of clones; approximately 90% were seen once. The sequences come from CD4+ or CD8+ T cells sorted from blood, collected in a trial of the OX40 agonist ivuxolimab. The receptors shown here come from an adult with an advanced solid tumor such as melanoma, head and neck, liver or kidney cancer.

The chain has TRBV5-1 and TRBJ1-4; D ambiguous. Germline V lookup: CDR1 SGHRS, CDR2 YFSETQ. The V and J ends lost 1 base and 2 bases respectively, with 6 bases between them. The CDR3 is 14 residues long. The CDR3 sequence is CASSLSGTNEKLFF. CDR3 nucleotides: TGCGCCAGCAGCTTGAGTGGGACTAATGAAAAACTGTTTTTT.

By proportion, this clone is medium-sized. The CDR3 coding sequence is TGCGCCAGCAGCCAAGATAAGACGTTGACCCCTGAAGCTTTCTTT. This translates into CASSQDKTLTPEAFF. V is TRBV4-1 and J is TRBJ1-1, with D uncertain. Germline V lookup: CDR1 MGHRA, CDR2 YSYEKL. CDR3 size: 15 residues. V shed 0 bases and J shed 6 bases, with 14 bases lying between them.

The CDR3 nucleotides are TGTGCCAGCAGCCCAAGGGACAGATTTAATCAGCCCCAGCATTTT. It specifies CASSPRDRFNQPQHF. The J gene is TRBJ1-5, the V gene TRBV11-3; TRBD1 aligns across 7 bases. The germline V gene encodes CDR1 SGHNT and CDR2 YENEEA. Trimming cost V 5 bases and J 4 bases; bases outside gene matches: 8. This CDR3 is 15 amino acids long.

The chain employs TRBV15 and TRBJ1-3; D is unresolved. Between the trimmed V and J ends, which lost 2 bases and 2 bases, there was a span of 7 bases. Germline V gene sequence: CDR1 LNHNV, CDR2 YYDKDF (reference sequence). CDR3 length equals 14 residues. Written as DNA, the CDR3 is TGTGCCACCAGCAGAATAATGGCTGGAAACACCATATATTTT. This translates into CATSRIMAGNTIYF.

The chain joins TRBV5-1 to TRBJ2-7; a weak D match, TRBD2 (5 bases). Germline V gene lookup returns CDR1 SGHRS and CDR2 YFSETQ. Trimming stripped 0 bases from V and 7 bases from J, with 17 bases between. This CDR3 has 15 amino acids. CDR3 residues: CASSLGGPSLPEQYF. DNA for the CDR3: TGCGCCAGCAGCTTGGGCGGGCCCTCCCTCCCTGAGCAGTACTTC.

V usage is TRBV5-4 and J usage is TRBJ2-3; maybe TRBD1 (6 bases). V was cut by 1 base and J by 3 bases, with 15 bases left in between. This CDR3 contains 16 residues. Germline CDR1 reads SGHNT; CDR2 reads YYREEE (reference sequence). The CDR3 DNA is TGTGCCAGCAGCTTGAACAGGGTCCGGGGAACAGATACGCAGTATTTT. It is translated as CASSLNRVRGTDTQYF.

J is TRBJ2-7 and V is TRBV28; 9 bases agree with TRBD1. Per germline, CDR1 MDHEN and CDR2 SYDVKM. The V and J ends lost 6 bases and 3 bases, in that order; junction bases with no gene match: 12. The CDR3 runs 16 residues. This chain's CDR3 is CASRPNPGQGIYEQYF. CDR3 sequence (DNA): TGTGCCAGCAGACCCAACCCGGGACAGGGTATCTACGAGCAGTACTTC.

V and J are TRBV15 and TRBJ1-3; D remains ambiguous. The germline CDR1 and CDR2 sequences are LNHNV and YYDKDF (reference sequence). The length of the CDR3 is 14 residues. The V end lost 8 bases, the J end lost 0 bases, and 11 bases lay between the germline ends. CDR3 sequence: CATRDGVSGNTIYF. The CDR3 DNA reads TGTGCCACCCGAGACGGAGTCTCTGGAAACACCATATATTTT.

The chain employs TRBV28 and TRBJ2-3, with D perhaps being TRBD1 or TRBD2 (5 bases each). The CDR3 runs 16 residues. Germline V gene data show CDR1 as MDHEN and CDR2 as SYDVKM. With 6 bases removed from V and 4 bases from J, the gap between germline ends came to 20 bases. CDR3 loop: CASSPPGTISPDTQYF. The CDR3 region has the DNA TGTGCCAGCAGCCCCCCCGGGACCATATCCCCAGATACGCAGTATTTT.

This chain joins TRBV6-4 and TRBJ2-3; D may be TRBD1 or TRBD2 (5 bases each). Germline V lookup: CDR1 MRHNA, CDR2 SNTAGT. Trimming removed 3 bases at V and 4 bases at J, with 20 bases between. This CDR3 region has 17 residues. The CDR3 DNA reads as TGTGCCAGCAGTGAGGATGAGAGAAGGGGAGCGCCAGATACGCAGTATTTT. The encoded protein is CASSEDERRGAPDTQYF.

The rearrangement uses TRBV6-5 and TRBJ1-4, with 9 bases identical to TRBD1. The V gene's germline CDR1 is MNHEY and CDR2 SVGAGI. V was pared by 4 bases and J by 4 bases, with 4 bases of the junction left unmatched. CDR3 length: 15 residues. The CDR3 DNA sequence: TGTGCCAGCAGTTTTACAGGGGGCGTTAATGAAAAACTGTTTTTT. It translates to CASSFTGGVNEKLFF.

The chain has TRBV7-9 and TRBJ1-3, with 7 positions matching TRBD1. CDR1 SEHNR and CDR2 FQNEAQ come from the germline V gene (reference sequence). The CDR3 is 18 residues long. Unmatched junction bases numbered 15, after V lost 2 bases and J lost 5 bases. CDR3 coding DNA: TGTGCCAGCAGCTTAATCGGACAGGTTGATCGTCCACGAAACACCATATATTTT. The encoded protein is CASSLIGQVDRPRNTIYF.

This clone was seen once. The J gene is TRBJ1-2, the V gene TRBV30; 7 nucleotides match TRBD1. The CDR3 extends over 13 amino acids. J was trimmed by 6 bases and V by 2 bases; bases with no gene match: 6. CDR1 and CDR2 from the germline V gene are GTSNPN and SVGIG (reference sequence). CDR3 sequence: CAWSPQGVDGYTF. The DNA of the CDR3 is TGTGCCTGGAGTCCCCAGGGGGTGGATGGCTACACCTTC.

This chain links TRBV7-9 with TRBJ2-1; a weak D match, TRBD2 (6 bases). V was clipped by 0 bases and J by 6 bases, with 9 bases between them. The CDR3 has 14 amino acids. Germline V gene lookup returns CDR1 SEHNR and CDR2 FQNEAQ (reference sequence). CDR3 sequence: CASSLAGGSNEQFF. The DNA of the CDR3 is TGTGCCAGCAGCTTAGCGGGAGGATCCAATGAGCAGTTCTTC.

The J gene is TRBJ1-5, the V gene TRBV19; D uncertain. Germline values: CDR1 LNHDA, CDR2 SQIVND (reference sequence). Trimming cost V 0 bases and J 2 bases, with 2 bases left between them. The CDR3 spans 13 residues. CDR3 DNA: TGTGCCAGTAGTATAGATGGCAATCAGCCCCAGCATTTT. It encodes CASSIDGNQPQHF.

The chain employs TRBV7-6 and TRBJ2-7, with D unresolved. Germline V gene lookup returns CDR1 SGHVS and CDR2 FNYEAQ. Deletions cut 7 bases from V and 5 bases from J, with 9 bases between. This CDR3 spans 11 amino acids. The CDR3 protein is CASTRGHEQYF. The CDR3 coding sequence is TGTGCCAGCACTCGCGGACACGAGCAGTACTTC. Supplemented by reference TRBV7-6 and TRBJ2-7, the full variable domain reads GAGVSQSPRYKVTKRGQDVALRCDPISGHVSLYWYRQALGQGPEFLTYFNYEAQQDKSGLPNDRFSAERPEGSISTLTIQRTEQRDSAMYRCASTRGHEQYFGPGTRLTVT.

The V and J genes are TRBV19 and TRBJ1-2; 7 bases align to TRBD1. Per germline, CDR1 LNHDA and CDR2 SQIVND (reference sequence). Trimming removed 3 bases from V and 7 bases from J; junction bases left unmatched: 11. The CDR3 length is 15 residues. The CDR3 spells CASSIQRQGGGGYTF. The CDR3, as DNA: TGTGCCAGTAGTATTCAGCGACAGGGTGGTGGTGGCTACACCTTC.

The V and J genes are TRBV6-5 and TRBJ1-5; possible D gene TRBD1, 6 bases. V lost 0 bases, J lost 2 bases, and 8 bases lay in between. CDR1 and CDR2 from the germline V gene are MNHEY and SVGAGI. This CDR3 is built from 15 residues. Here the CDR3 reads CASSYSRQGNQPQHF. DNA of the CDR3: TGTGCCAGCAGTTACTCCCGACAGGGCAATCAGCCCCAGCATTTT.

The rearrangement joins TRBV7-9 to TRBJ2-3; no firm D call. The CDR3 spans 13 residues. CDR1 is SEHNR and CDR2 is FQNEAQ in the germline V gene (reference sequence). Between the trimmed V and J ends, which lost 2 bases and 4 bases, there was a span of 7 bases. The DNA of the CDR3 is TGTGCCAGCAGCTTACCGACATCAGATACGCAGTATTTT. It is translated as CASSLPTSDTQYF.

The chain has TRBV6-6 and TRBJ1-5; D remains ambiguous. The V end lost 0 bases, the J end lost 0 bases, and 6 bases lay between the germline ends. Germline V gene sequence: CDR1 MNHNY, CDR2 SVGAGI (reference sequence). The CDR3 totals 15 residues. The DNA for the CDR3 is TGTGCCAGCAGTTACTCGGCGGTTAGCAATCAGCCCCAGCATTTT. As protein: CASSYSAVSNQPQHF.